The 8 T cell receptor beta chains listed next were all sequenced from one sample in a study of Graves' ophthalmopathy and Graves' hyperthyroidism. Amplified TCR beta CDR3 regions were obtained using RNA transcripts as template. Investigators did first-round RT-PCR with HTBI primers, then second-round multiplex PCR. One entry per CDR3 protein, called by TCRdb with MiXCR from the multiplex PCR reads. The sample records approximately 640,000 distinct CDR3 sequences, over 40% being singletons. Sequenced sample: peripheral blood. The source is an adult man with Graves' ophthalmopathy.

This chain links TRBV16 with TRBJ1-5; D might be TRBD1 (5 bases). V dropped 2 bases and J dropped 3 bases, with 17 bases sitting between them. CDR1 is KGHSY, CDR2 FQNENV, per germline. CDR3 length: 17 residues. CDR3 protein: CASSQNPRGGPNQPQHF. The CDR3 nucleotides read TGTGCCAGCAGCCAAAACCCCCGGGGCGGTCCCAATCAGCCCCAGCATTTT.

Remarks on this clonotype: The conserved phenylalanine or tryptophan normally closing the CDR3 is absent here, so this likely arose from a read error. It is unclear where the CDR3 begins or ends on the DNA, so no DNA is shown, and the CDR3 is as TCRdb lists it. The V call is TRBV20-1, the J call TRBJ2-6. The CDR3 is 9 residues long, ends included. Germline values: CDR1 DFQATT, CDR2 SNEGSKA (reference sequence). This chain's CDR3 is CSASIVPTS.

This clonotype was observed at least ten times. V is TRBV11-2 and J is TRBJ1-1; D is perhaps TRBD1 (5 bases). Germline loops: CDR1 SGHAT, CDR2 FQNNGV. Trimming took off 1 base at V and 1 base at J, with 13 bases between the two ends. The CDR3 covers 16 residues. In DNA form, the CDR3 reads TGTGCCAGCAGCTTAGCAGCAGGGACTTCGAACACTGAAGCTTTCTTT. This gives the protein CASSLAAGTSNTEAFF.

This clonotype has a count of ten or more. The V and J genes are TRBV19 and TRBJ1-5; D may be TRBD1 (5 bases). Between the trimmed V and J ends, which lost 3 bases and 7 bases, there was a span of 7 bases. There are 12 residues in the CDR3. Germline CDR1 and CDR2: LNHDA and SQIVND (reference sequence). The CDR3 here is CASSIGGQPQHF. The CDR3 bases are TGTGCCAGTAGTATTGGGGGACAGCCCCAGCATTTT.

Concerning this clonotype itself: This may come from a read error, since a much larger clone is one base off. This chain links TRBV7-3 with TRBJ1-2; no reliable D call. The V gene lost 0 bases and the J gene lost 12 bases, with 20 bases spanning the gap. Germline V gene sequence: CDR1 SGHTA, CDR2 FQGTGA. CDR3 length: 15 amino acids. CDR3 protein: CASSLTPQDPRGHTF. The CDR3 DNA reads TGTGCCAGCAGCTTAACCCCCCAGGACCCTAGAGGCCACACCTTC.

The gene calls are TRBV9 and TRBJ2-2, with 10 bases lining up with TRBD2. The CDR3 has 17 amino acids. J gave up 5 bases and V 0 bases, and 7 bases lay outside the gene matches. The germline V gene has CDR1 SGDLS and CDR2 YYNGEE. Here the CDR3 reads CASSVALAGVWTGELFF. The CDR3 nucleotides read TGTGCCAGCAGCGTAGCTCTAGCGGGAGTGTGGACCGGGGAGCTGTTTTTT.

The sample holds a few counts of this clonotype. Here the CDR3 reads CASSMPMGGPKETQYF. CDR3 nucleotides: TGTGCCAGCAGCATGCCGATGGGGGGCCCCAAAGAGACCCAGTACTTC. This chain connects TRBV11-2 to TRBJ2-5; D assignment may be TRBD1 or TRBD2 (6 bases each). V was trimmed by 5 bases and J by 3 bases, leaving 19 bases between them. CDR3 length: 16 residues. CDR1 is SGHAT, CDR2 FQNNGV, per germline.

The chain uses TRBV29-1 and TRBJ1-1; TRBD1 is a possible D gene (5 bases). This CDR3 comprises 14 residues. The germline CDR1 and CDR2 sequences are SQVTM and ANQGSEA. With 5 bases removed from V and 0 bases from J, the gap between germline ends came to 13 bases. As DNA, the CDR3 is TGCAGCGTTATTAACCAGGGAATGAACACTGAAGCTTTCTTT. Protein product: CSVINQGMNTEAFF.